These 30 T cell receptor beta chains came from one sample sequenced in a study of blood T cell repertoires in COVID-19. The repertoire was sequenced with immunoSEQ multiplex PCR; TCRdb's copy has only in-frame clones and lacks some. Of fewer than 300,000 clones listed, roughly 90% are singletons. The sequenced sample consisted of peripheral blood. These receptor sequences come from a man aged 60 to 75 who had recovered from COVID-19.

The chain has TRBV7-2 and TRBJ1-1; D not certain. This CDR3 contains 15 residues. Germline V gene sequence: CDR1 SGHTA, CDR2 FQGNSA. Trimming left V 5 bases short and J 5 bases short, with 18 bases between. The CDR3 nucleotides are TGTGCCAGCAGCCCGCTTACAGTGTTGGGTACTGAAGCTTTCTTT. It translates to CASSPLTVLGTEAFF.

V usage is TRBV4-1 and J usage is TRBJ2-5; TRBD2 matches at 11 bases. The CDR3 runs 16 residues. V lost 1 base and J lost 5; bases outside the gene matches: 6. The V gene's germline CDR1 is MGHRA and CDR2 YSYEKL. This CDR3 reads CASSQGLAGGLETQYF. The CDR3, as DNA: TGCGCCAGCAGCCAAGGGTTAGCGGGGGGGCTGGAGACCCAGTACTTC.

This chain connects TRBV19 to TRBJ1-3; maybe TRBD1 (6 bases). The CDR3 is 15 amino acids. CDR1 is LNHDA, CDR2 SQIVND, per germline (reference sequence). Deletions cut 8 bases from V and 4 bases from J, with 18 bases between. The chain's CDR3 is CASFRTGNSGNTIYF. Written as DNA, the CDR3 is TGTGCCAGTTTTCGAACAGGGAATTCCGGAAACACCATATATTTT.

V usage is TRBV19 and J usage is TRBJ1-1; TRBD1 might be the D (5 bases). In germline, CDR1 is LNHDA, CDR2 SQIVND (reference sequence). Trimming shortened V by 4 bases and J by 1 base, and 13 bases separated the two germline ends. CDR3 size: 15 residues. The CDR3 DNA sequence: TGTGCCAGTAGTAGACGGGACGGGGGGAACACTGAAGCTTTCTTT. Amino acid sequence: CASSRRDGGNTEAFF. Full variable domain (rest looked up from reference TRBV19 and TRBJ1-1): DGGITQSPKYLFRKEGQNVTLSCEQNLNHDAMYWYRQDPGQGLRLIYYSQIVNDFQKGDIAEGYSVSREKKESFPLTVTSAQKNPTAFYLCASSRRDGGNTEAFFGQGTRLTVV.

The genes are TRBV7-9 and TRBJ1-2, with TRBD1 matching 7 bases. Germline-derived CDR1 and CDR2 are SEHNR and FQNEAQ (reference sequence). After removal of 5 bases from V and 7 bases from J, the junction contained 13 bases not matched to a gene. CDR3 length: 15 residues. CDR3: CASSRPKGAETGYTF. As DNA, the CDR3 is TGTGCCAGCAGCAGACCAAAGGGGGCAGAAACTGGCTACACCTTC.

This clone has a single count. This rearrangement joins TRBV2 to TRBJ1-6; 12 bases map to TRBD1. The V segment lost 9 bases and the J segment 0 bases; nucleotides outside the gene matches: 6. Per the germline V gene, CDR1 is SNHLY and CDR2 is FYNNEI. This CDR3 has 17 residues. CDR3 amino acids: CARTGTGGSSYNSPLHF. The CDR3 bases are TGTGCCAGAACCGGGACAGGGGGCAGCTCCTATAATTCACCCCTCCACTTT.

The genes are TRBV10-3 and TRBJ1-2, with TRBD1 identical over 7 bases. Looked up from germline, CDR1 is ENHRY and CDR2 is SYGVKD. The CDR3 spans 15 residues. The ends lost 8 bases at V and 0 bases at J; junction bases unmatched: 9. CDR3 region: CAIYRDRAPNYGYTF. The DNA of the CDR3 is TGTGCCATCTACCGGGACAGAGCACCTAACTATGGCTACACCTTC.

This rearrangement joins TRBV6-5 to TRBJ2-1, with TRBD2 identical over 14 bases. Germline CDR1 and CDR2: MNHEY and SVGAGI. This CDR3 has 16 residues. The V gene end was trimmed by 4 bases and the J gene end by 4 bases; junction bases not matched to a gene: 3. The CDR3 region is CASSSWTSGGYNEQFF. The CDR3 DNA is TGTGCCAGCAGTTCTTGGACTAGCGGGGGGTACAATGAGCAGTTCTTC.

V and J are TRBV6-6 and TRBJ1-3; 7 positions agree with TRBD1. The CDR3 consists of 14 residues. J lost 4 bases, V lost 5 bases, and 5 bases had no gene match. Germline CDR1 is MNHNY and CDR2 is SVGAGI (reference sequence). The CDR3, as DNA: TGTGCCAGCAGTGGAACAGGGGCGGGAAACACCATATATTTT. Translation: CASSGTGAGNTIYF.

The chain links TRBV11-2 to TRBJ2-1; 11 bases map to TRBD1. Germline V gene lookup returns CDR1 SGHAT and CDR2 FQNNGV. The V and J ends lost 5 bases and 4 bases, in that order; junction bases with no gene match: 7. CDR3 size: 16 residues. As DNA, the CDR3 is TGTGCCAGCAGCCAGTGGGGACAGGGGGGTTACAATGAGCAGTTCTTC. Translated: CASSQWGQGGYNEQFF. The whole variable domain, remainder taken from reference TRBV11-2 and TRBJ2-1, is EAGVAQSPRYKIIEKRQSVAFWCNPISGHATLYWYQQILGQGPKLLIQFQNNGVVDDSQLPKDRFSAERLKGVDSTLKIQPAKLEDSAVYLCASSQWGQGGYNEQFFGPGTRLTVL.

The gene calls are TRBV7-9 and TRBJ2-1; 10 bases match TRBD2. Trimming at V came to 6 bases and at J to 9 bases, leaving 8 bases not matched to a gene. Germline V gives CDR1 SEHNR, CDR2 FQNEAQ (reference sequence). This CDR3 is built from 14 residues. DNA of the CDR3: TGTGCCAGCAGATCGAGCGGGGGGGCCGGTGAGCAGTTCTTC. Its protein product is CASRSSGGAGEQFF. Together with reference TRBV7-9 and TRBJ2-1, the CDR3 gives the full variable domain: DTGVSQNPRHKITKRGQNVTFRCDPISEHNRLYWYRQTLGQGPEFLTYFQNEAQLEKSRLLSDRFSAERPKGSFSTLEIQRTEQGDSAMYLCASRSSGGAGEQFFGPGTRLTVL.

CDR3 bases: TGTGCCAGCAAATTACAGGGGACTGAAGCTTTCTTT. It translates to CASKLQGTEAFF. The genes are TRBV6-5 and TRBJ1-1; 7 bases are a match to TRBD1. Unmatched junction bases numbered 4, after V lost 7 bases and J lost 5 bases. The germline V gene has CDR1 MNHEY and CDR2 SVGAGI. The CDR3 covers 12 residues.

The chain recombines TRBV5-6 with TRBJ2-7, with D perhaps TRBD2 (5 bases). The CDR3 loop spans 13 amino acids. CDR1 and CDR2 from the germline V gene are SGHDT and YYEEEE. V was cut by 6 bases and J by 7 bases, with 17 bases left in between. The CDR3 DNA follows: TGTGCCAGCACCCCCACTTTCTCGGGGGAGCAGTACTTC. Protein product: CASTPTFSGEQYF. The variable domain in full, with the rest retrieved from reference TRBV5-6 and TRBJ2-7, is DAGVTQSPTHLIKTRGQQVTLRCSPKSGHDTVSWYQQALGQGPQFIFQYYEEEERQRGNFPDRFSGHQFPNYSSELNVNALLLGDSALYLCASTPTFSGEQYFGPGTRLTVT.

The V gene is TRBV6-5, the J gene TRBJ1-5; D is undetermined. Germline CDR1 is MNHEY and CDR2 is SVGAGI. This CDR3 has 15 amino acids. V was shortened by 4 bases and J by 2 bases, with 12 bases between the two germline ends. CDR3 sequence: CASSSRRVGNQPQHF. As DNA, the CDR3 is TGTGCCAGCAGTTCCCGCCGGGTAGGCAATCAGCCCCAGCATTTT.

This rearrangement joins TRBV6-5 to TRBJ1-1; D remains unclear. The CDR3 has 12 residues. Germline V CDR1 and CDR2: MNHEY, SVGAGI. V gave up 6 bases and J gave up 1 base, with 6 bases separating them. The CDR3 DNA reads TGTGCCAGCAGAGGAGGGAACACTGAAGCTTTCTTT. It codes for CASRGGNTEAFF.

In DNA form, the CDR3 reads TGTGCCAGCAGCTTTGGGGCTTCGACAGGTACTAACTATGGCTACACCTTC. Protein product: CASSFGASTGTNYGYTF. The J gene is TRBJ1-2, the V gene TRBV5-5, with a weak D call TRBD1 (6 bases). Germline loops: CDR1 SGHKS, CDR2 YYEKEE (reference sequence). Trimming took 2 bases from V and 0 from J, leaving 17 bases between them. The CDR3 sequence is 17 residues long.

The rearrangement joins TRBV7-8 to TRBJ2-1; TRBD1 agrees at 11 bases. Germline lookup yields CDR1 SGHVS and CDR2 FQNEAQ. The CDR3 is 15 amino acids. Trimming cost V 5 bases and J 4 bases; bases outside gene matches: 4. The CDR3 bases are TGTGCCAGCAGCCGCGGACAGGGGGCGTACAATGAGCAGTTCTTC. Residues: CASSRGQGAYNEQFF.

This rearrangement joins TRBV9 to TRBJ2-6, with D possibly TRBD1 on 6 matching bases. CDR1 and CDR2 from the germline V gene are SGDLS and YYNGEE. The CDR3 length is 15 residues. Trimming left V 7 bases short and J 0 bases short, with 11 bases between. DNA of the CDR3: TGTGCCAGCGCCCAGGGGAGCTCTGGGGCCAACGTCCTGACTTTC. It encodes CASAQGSSGANVLTF.

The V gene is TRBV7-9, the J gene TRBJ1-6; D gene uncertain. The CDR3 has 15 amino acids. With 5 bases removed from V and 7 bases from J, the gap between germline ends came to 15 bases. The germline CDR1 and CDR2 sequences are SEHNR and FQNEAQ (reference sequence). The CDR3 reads CASSLNLAPNSPLHF. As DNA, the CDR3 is TGTGCCAGCAGCCTAAACCTAGCCCCGAATTCACCCCTCCACTTT.

As DNA, the CDR3 is TGTGCCAGCAACCGACAGGGCTACACTGAAGCTTTCTTT. This gives the protein CASNRQGYTEAFF. V gene TRBV25-1 combines with J gene TRBJ1-1; 7 bases map to TRBD1. The CDR3 contains 13 residues. V was pared by 7 bases and J by 3 bases, with 5 bases of the junction left unmatched. The germline V gene encodes CDR1 MGHDK and CDR2 SYGVNS.

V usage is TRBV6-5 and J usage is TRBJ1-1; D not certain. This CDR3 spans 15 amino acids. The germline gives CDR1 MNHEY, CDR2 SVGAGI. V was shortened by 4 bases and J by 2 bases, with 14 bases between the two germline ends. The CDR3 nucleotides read TGTGCCAGCAGTTCCACGCTAGAACACAACACTGAAGCTTTCTTT. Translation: CASSSTLEHNTEAFF.

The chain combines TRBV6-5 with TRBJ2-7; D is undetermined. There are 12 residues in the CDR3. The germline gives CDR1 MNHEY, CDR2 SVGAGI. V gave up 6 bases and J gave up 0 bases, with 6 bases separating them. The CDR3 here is CASSDNSYEQYF. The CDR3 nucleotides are TGTGCCAGCAGCGACAACTCCTACGAGCAGTACTTC.

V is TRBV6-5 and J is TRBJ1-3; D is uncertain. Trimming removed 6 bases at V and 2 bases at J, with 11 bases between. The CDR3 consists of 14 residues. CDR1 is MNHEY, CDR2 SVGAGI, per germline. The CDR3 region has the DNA TGTGCCAGCAGGCCGACGGAGACTGGAAACACCATATATTTT. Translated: CASRPTETGNTIYF.

The CDR3 coding sequence is TGTGCCAGCTCACCAATGATACAGGGGGCCACCGGGGAGCTGTTTTTT. This sequence encodes CASSPMIQGATGELFF. V is TRBV18 and J is TRBJ2-2; TRBD1 agrees at 9 bases. The CDR3 spans 16 residues. Germline V lookup: CDR1 KGHSH, CDR2 LQKENI. V was clipped by 2 bases and J by 4 bases; unmatched bases: 5.

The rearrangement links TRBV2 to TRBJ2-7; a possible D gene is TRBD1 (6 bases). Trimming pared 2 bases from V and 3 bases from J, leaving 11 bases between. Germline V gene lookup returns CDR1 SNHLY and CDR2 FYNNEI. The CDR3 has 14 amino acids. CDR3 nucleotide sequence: TGTGCCAGCAGTGAACAAGGACAGTACTACGAGCAGTACTTC. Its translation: CASSEQGQYYEQYF.

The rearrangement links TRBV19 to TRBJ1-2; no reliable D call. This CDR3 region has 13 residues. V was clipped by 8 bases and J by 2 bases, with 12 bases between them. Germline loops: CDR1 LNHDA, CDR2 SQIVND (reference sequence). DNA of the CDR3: TGTGCCAGTGCCACCCAGGAAAACTATGGCTACACCTTC. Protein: CASATQENYGYTF.

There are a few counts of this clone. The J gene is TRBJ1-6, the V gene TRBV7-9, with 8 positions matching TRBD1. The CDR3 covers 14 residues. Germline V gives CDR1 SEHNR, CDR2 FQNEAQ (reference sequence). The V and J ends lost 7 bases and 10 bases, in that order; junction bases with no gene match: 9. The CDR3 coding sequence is TGTGCCAGCAACAGAGGACAGGGTAACTCACCCCTCCACTTT. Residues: CASNRGQGNSPLHF.

The CDR3 here is CASSLRGIMNTEAFF. CDR3 DNA sequence: TGTGCCAGCAGCTTAAGGGGCATAATGAACACTGAAGCTTTCTTT. The V gene is TRBV7-3, the J gene TRBJ1-1; possible D gene TRBD1, 5 bases. V lost 1 base and J 0 bases, leaving 9 bases between the germline ends. From germline, CDR1 is SGHTA and CDR2 FQGTGA. This CDR3 has 15 residues.

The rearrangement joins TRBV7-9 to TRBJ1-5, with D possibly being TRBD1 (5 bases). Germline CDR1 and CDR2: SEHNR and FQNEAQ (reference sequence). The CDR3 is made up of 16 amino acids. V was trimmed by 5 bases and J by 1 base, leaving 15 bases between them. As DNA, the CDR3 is TGTGCCAGCAGCCCTATCCAGGGTCAAAGCAATCAGCCCCAGCATTTT. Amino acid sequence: CASSPIQGQSNQPQHF.

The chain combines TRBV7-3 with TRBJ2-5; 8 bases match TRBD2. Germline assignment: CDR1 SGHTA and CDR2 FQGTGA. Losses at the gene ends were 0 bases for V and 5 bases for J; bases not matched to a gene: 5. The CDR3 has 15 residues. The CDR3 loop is CASSLTSGAAETQYF. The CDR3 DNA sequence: TGTGCCAGCAGCTTAACTAGCGGGGCGGCGGAGACCCAGTACTTC.